The clone carrying this T cell receptor beta chain has a handful of counts. Its specificity is unknown. The study ran its PCR with 60 Vbeta and 13 Jbeta primers. Original data processing: A follow-up analysis tallied around 76 million unique TCR beta chains, some 11 million shared. Sequencing used immunoSEQ multiplex PCR; TCRdb keeps in-frame clones, though not all of them. For V, J and clone size, that table is used; D and trimming come from the DNA. The sample yields around 200,000 clones, about 80% seen once. The data belong to a study of cytomegalovirus exposure and HLA in healthy donors. Points from the study as a whole: Immune exposure was documented only through CMV serostatus. The study designated 150 to 200 TCR beta chains cytomegalovirus-associated.

Germline CDR1 is ENHRY and CDR2 is SYGVKD. With 6 bases removed from V and 2 bases from J, the gap between germline ends came to 13 bases. The CDR3 contains 14 residues. The TCR originated in a man aged 35 to 55 in good health and CMV-seropositive. The sequenced material came from PBMCs. The gene calls are TRBV10-3 and TRBJ1-1; tentatively, D is TRBD1 (5 bases). CDR3 nucleotides: TGTGCCATCAGGGGGGGTTCCCCAAACACTGAAGCTTTCTTT. Translation gives CAIRGGSPNTEAFF.